This T cell receptor beta chain was sequenced for a study of brain metastases from non-small cell lung cancer (dated by TCRdb to between 2017 and 2020). About the full investigation: The immune microenvironment of paired resected primary tumors and brain metastases from non-small-cell lung cancer patients was profiled.

The cohort comprised 39 patients with surgically resected non-small-cell lung cancer who had both primary tumor and brain metastasis specimens. Library creation used the immunoSEQ multiplex PCR assay. T-cell receptor beta chain repertoire sequencing was performed alongside a 770-gene immune expression panel. The clones in this table, taken by TCRdb from immuneACCESS, are in-frame only. Not every clone is retained; where verified, under half of the shortfall comes from an unresolved V gene, and the cause of the rest is unknown. The sample yields roughly 2,300 clones; approximately 90% were counted once. Roughly 9.2% of the sample is in the top ten clones. The CDR1 and CDR2 encoded by the germline V gene are SGHRS and YFSETQ. V is shortened by 0 bases, J by 0 bases, and the region joining them spans 10 bases. The CDR3 covers 15 residues, taking in both the cysteine and the phenylalanine. The DNA shown is the 45-base CDR3, in frame from base 1.

Turning to this clone: Its target antigen remains unknown. No base quality information exists; no much larger clone differs at one position.

The TCR sequence derives from a donor at least 40 years old with non-small cell lung cancer. Sequencing was done on a sample of tumor-adjacent normal tissue. The chain is made from TRBV5-1 and TRBJ2-7; the D gene is not confidently resolved. The CDR3: CASSLAGLTSYEQYF. DNA sequence: TGCGCCAGCAGCTTGGCCGGGCTCACCTCCTACGAGCAGTACTTC.